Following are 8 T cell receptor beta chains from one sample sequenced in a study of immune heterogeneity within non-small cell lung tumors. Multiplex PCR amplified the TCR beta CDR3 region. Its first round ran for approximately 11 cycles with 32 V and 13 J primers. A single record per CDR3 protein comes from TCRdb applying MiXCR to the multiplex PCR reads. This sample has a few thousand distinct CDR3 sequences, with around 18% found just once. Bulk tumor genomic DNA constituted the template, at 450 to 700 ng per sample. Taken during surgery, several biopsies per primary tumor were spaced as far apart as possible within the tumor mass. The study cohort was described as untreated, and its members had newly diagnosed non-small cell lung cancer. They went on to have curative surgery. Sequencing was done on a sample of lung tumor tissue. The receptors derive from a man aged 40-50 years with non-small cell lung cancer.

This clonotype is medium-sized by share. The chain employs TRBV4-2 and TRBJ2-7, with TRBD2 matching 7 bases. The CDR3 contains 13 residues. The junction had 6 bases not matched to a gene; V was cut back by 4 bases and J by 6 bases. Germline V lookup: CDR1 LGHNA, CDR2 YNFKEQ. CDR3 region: CASSRETSSEQYF. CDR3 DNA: TGTGCCAGCAGCCGGGAGACTAGCAGCGAGCAGTACTTC.

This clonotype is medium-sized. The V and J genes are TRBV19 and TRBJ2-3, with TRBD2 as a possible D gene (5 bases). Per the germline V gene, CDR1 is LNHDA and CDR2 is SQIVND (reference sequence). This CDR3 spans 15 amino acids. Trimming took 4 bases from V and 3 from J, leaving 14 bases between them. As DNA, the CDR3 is TGTGCCAGTAGTAAAAGTGGCGGGTTGACAGATACGCAGTATTTT. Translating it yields CASSKSGGLTDTQYF.

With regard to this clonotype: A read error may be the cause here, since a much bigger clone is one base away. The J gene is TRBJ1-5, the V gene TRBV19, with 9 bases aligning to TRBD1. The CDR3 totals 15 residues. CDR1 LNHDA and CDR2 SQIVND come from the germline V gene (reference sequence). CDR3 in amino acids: CARSTKQGASQPQHF. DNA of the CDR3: TGTGCCCGTAGTACCAAACAGGGGGCGAGTCAGCCCCAGCATTTT.

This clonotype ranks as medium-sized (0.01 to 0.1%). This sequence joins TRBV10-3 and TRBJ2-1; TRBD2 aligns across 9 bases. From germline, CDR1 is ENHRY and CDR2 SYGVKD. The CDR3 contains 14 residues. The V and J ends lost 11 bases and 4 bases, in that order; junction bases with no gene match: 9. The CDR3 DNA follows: TGTGCCGCCTCGACTAGCGGTTCTTACAATGAGCAGTTCTTC. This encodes CAASTSGSYNEQFF.

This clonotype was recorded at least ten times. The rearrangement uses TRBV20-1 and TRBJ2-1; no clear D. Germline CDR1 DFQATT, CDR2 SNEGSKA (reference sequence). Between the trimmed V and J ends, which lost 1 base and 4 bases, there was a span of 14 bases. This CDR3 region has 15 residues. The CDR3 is CSARVTGLLYNEQFF. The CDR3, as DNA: TGCAGTGCTAGAGTAACGGGTCTTCTTTACAATGAGCAGTTCTTC.

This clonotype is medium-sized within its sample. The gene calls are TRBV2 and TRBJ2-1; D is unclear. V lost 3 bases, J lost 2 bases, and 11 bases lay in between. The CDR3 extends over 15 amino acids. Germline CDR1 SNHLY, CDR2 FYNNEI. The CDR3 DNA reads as TGTGCCAGCAGTGACCCTGCGGAGCCCTACAATGAGCAGTTCTTC. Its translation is CASSDPAEPYNEQFF.

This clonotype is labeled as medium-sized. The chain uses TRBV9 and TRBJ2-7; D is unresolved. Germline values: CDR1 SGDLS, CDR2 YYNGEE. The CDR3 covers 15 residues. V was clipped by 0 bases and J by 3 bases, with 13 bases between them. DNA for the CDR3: TGTGCCAGCAGCGTAGGGTCAACCCGAGGCTACGAGCAGTACTTC. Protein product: CASSVGSTRGYEQYF.

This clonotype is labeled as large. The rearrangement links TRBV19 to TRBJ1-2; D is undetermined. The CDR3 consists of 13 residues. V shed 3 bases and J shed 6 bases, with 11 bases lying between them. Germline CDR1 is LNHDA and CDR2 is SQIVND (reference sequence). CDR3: CASSIGTWDGYTF. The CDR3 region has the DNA TGTGCCAGTAGTATCGGAACTTGGGATGGCTACACCTTC. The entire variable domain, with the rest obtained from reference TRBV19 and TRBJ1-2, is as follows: DGGITQSPKYLFRKEGQNVTLSCEQNLNHDAMYWYRQDPGQGLRLIYYSQIVNDFQKGDIAEGYSVSREKKESFPLTVTSAQKNPTAFYLCASSIGTWDGYTFGSGTRLTVV.